The source of this T cell receptor beta chain is a study of cytomegalovirus exposure and HLA in healthy donors. The germline CDR1 and CDR2 sequences are LGHNA and YNFKEQ. The CDR3 runs to 13 residues. Trimming left V 6 bases short and J 5 bases short, with 11 bases between. Primers: 60 Vbeta forward and 13 Jbeta reverse. Produced via immunoSEQ multiplex PCR; TCRdb's table is partial and in-frame only. Among 150,000 or so clones listed, 81% were seen once. Among the donors, all were healthy bone marrow donors. This chain links TRBV4-2 with TRBJ2-1; D is uncertain. The sequenced sample was PBMCs. The TCR was taken from a man aged 45-60 years in good health and CMV-seropositive. This CDR3 is CASRPSTHNEQFF. In nucleotides, the CDR3 is TGTGCCAGCAGACCCAGTACCCACAATGAGCAGTTCTTC.